Below, 32 T cell receptor beta chains from the same sample are listed, as sequenced in a study of T cells in Graves' hyperthyroidism and ophthalmopathy. Amplified TCR beta CDR3 regions came from RNA transcripts. With the HTBI primer set, the TCR CDR3 went through a first round of RT-PCR. From the multiplex PCR reads, TCRdb called clonotypes with MiXCR, one entry per CDR3 protein. This sample has under 650,000 distinct CDR3 sequences, with about 17% found just once. The sequenced sample was blood. The receptors originated from a young woman with Graves' hyperthyroidism.

In this sample, this clonotype turned up many times. V and J are TRBV30 and TRBJ1-2; a possible D gene is TRBD1 (5 bases). CDR3 length equals 13 residues. Germline V gives CDR1 GTSNPN, CDR2 SVGIG (reference sequence). V was cut by 4 bases and J by 5 bases, with 14 bases left in between. CDR3 nucleotide sequence: TGTGCCTGGACTTGGGGGAACATGTATGGCTACACCTTC. This gives the protein CAWTWGNMYGYTF.

There are many counts of this clonotype. The J gene is TRBJ2-3, the V gene TRBV5-4; D may correspond to TRBD1 or TRBD2 (6 bases each). Germline CDR1 reads SGHNT; CDR2 reads YYREEE (reference sequence). The V and J ends lost 4 bases and 5 bases respectively, with 14 bases between them. The CDR3 has 14 residues. CDR3 protein: CASSPRGAQDTQYF. The CDR3 region has the DNA TGTGCCAGCAGCCCGAGGGGGGCGCAAGATACGCAGTATTTT.

Worth noting for this clonotype: A much larger clone differs from this one at a single base, so this may be a read error. The genes are TRBV28 and TRBJ1-2, with D unclear. The germline V gene encodes CDR1 MDHEN and CDR2 SYDVKM. This CDR3 has 14 amino acids. Trimming took off 11 bases at V and 2 bases at J, with 18 bases between the two ends. In nucleotides, the CDR3 is TGTGCCGCCCCCGCCGTGGGCGGGAACTATGGCTACACCTTC. This codes for CAAPAVGGNYGYTF.

This clonotype showed up many times. The chain joins TRBV4-2 to TRBJ2-1; 10 bases line up with TRBD1. V shed 2 bases and J 10 bases; nucleotides not matched to a gene: 8. The CDR3 is 15 amino acids. Germline V CDR1 and CDR2: LGHNA, YNFKEQ. The CDR3 here is CASSQSGTGALEQFF. For the CDR3, the DNA is TGTGCCAGCAGCCAATCCGGGACAGGGGCCTTGGAGCAGTTCTTC.

This clonotype was observed many times. This chain connects TRBV28 to TRBJ2-1; unclear D gene. V was clipped by 6 bases and J by 5 bases, with 2 bases between them. CDR1 MDHEN and CDR2 SYDVKM come from the germline V gene. There are 10 residues in the CDR3. CDR3 in DNA: TGTGCCAGCAGGAACAATGAGCAGTTCTTC. This sequence encodes CASRNNEQFF.

This clonotype has a count of ten or more. The chain couples TRBV28 to TRBJ2-1, with D maybe TRBD1 (6 bases). The CDR3 totals 14 residues. Germline loops: CDR1 MDHEN, CDR2 SYDVKM. Trimming left V 6 bases short and J 4 bases short, with 13 bases between. CDR3 sequence (DNA): TGTGCCAGCAGCGCAAGAGGACAGTACAATGAGCAGTTCTTC. Encoded protein: CASSARGQYNEQFF.

There are many counts of this clonotype. CDR3 amino acids: CASSSGGRAEAFF. The DNA of the CDR3 is TGTGCCAGCAGCTCAGGGGGTAGAGCTGAAGCTTTCTTT. The chain couples TRBV13 to TRBJ1-1, with 7 bases lining up with TRBD1. This CDR3 has 13 residues. V shed 4 bases and J 6 bases; nucleotides not matched to a gene: 5. Per the germline V gene, CDR1 is PRHDT and CDR2 is FYEKMQ (reference sequence).

The rearrangement links TRBV10-2 to TRBJ1-5; D uncertain. CDR1 is WSHSY and CDR2 is SAAADI in the germline V gene. This CDR3 is 14 amino acids long. Trimming took 1 base from V and 4 from J, leaving 8 bases between them. CDR3 DNA sequence: TGCGCCAGCAGTGAGTTACAGATTAATCAGCCCCAGCATTTT. It is translated as CASSELQINQPQHF.

V gene TRBV13 combines with J gene TRBJ2-1, with D possibly TRBD2 on 6 matching bases. Germline V lookup: CDR1 PRHDT, CDR2 FYEKMQ (reference sequence). The CDR3 loop spans 15 amino acids. Trimming pared 5 bases from V and 5 bases from J, leaving 16 bases between. CDR3 coding DNA: TGTGCCAGCAGCACCCGGGGACTTGGAGACAATGAGCAGTTCTTC. It yields the protein CASSTRGLGDNEQFF.

This clonotype came up many times. The chain couples TRBV7-2 to TRBJ2-3; 9 positions match TRBD2. Germline values: CDR1 SGHTA, CDR2 FQGNSA. CDR3 length: 15 amino acids. V was pared by 6 bases and J by 5 bases, with 9 bases of the junction left unmatched. The DNA for the CDR3 is TGTGCCAGCAGACGAGAGGGACTAGCAAGAGATACGCAGTATTTT. This gives the protein CASRREGLARDTQYF.

Ten or more counts support this clonotype. The rearrangement uses TRBV10-3 and TRBJ2-3; 15 nucleotides match TRBD2. J lost 6 bases, V lost 2 bases, and 9 bases had no gene match. There are 18 residues in the CDR3. Germline CDR1 ENHRY, CDR2 SYGVKD. CDR3 in amino acids: CAISELWTSGRAADTQYF. CDR3 DNA sequence: TGTGCCATCAGTGAGCTGTGGACTAGCGGGAGGGCGGCGGATACGCAGTATTTT.

The chain links TRBV7-2 to TRBJ1-5; D perhaps matches TRBD1 (5 bases). Germline CDR1 SGHTA, CDR2 FQGNSA. This CDR3 contains 15 residues. Trimming took 7 bases from V and 2 from J, leaving 15 bases between them. The chain's CDR3 is CASNLAGFRNQPQHF. CDR3 bases: TGTGCCAGCAACCTCGCAGGGTTTCGCAATCAGCCCCAGCATTTT.

This clonotype occurred a few times. The chain carries TRBV20-1 and TRBJ2-5; D is possibly TRBD1 or TRBD2 (5 bases each). Germline V gives CDR1 DFQATT, CDR2 SNEGSKA (reference sequence). V lost 0 bases and J 4 bases, leaving 15 bases between the germline ends. The CDR3 runs 15 residues. The CDR3 DNA sequence: TGCAGTGCTAGAGATACCGGGACCCACCCAGAGACCCAGTACTTC. Protein sequence: CSARDTGTHPETQYF.

This clonotype turned up a few times. The DNA of the CDR3 is TGCGCCAGCAGCTGGTCAGGGGACGAGCAGTACTTC. Its protein product is CASSWSGDEQYF. The rearrangement joins TRBV5-1 to TRBJ2-7; possible D gene TRBD1, 6 bases. Deletions cut 3 bases from V and 5 bases from J, with 9 bases between. This CDR3 is 12 amino acids long. Germline CDR1 and CDR2: SGHRS and YFSETQ.

This clonotype was observed many times. The V and J genes are TRBV28 and TRBJ1-1; tentatively, D is TRBD1 (6 bases). The CDR3 is 19 amino acids. The germline V and J ends were trimmed by 6 bases and 10 bases, with 36 bases remaining between them. Germline CDR1 MDHEN, CDR2 SYDVKM. CDR3 sequence reads: CASSSLLLQGSTGFLSAFF. The DNA for the CDR3 is TGTGCCAGCAGCTCCCTACTTCTCCAGGGGTCGACCGGATTTCTGTCAGCTTTCTTT.

This clonotype was seen repeatedly, ten times or more. This chain joins TRBV28 and TRBJ2-3; D is unresolved. Trimming cost V 3 bases and J 0 bases, with 10 bases left between them. This CDR3 contains 15 residues. Germline CDR1 is MDHEN and CDR2 is SYDVKM. The CDR3 nucleotides read TGTGCCAGCAGTTTTACTGGGTTGAGCACAGATACGCAGTATTTT. This sequence encodes CASSFTGLSTDTQYF.

The rearrangement uses TRBV20-1 and TRBJ2-2; D is possibly TRBD2 (6 bases). Trimming removed 0 bases at V and 6 bases at J, with 11 bases between. This CDR3 is built from 14 residues. Germline V lookup: CDR1 DFQATT, CDR2 SNEGSKA (reference sequence). The CDR3 DNA sequence: TGCAGTGCTAGAGAATCGGGAGCCGCCGGGGAGCTGTTTTTT. Protein sequence: CSARESGAAGELFF.

This clonotype was detected many times. V is TRBV13 and J is TRBJ2-1; 9 bases map to TRBD1. Germline lookup yields CDR1 PRHDT and CDR2 FYEKMQ (reference sequence). J was trimmed by 8 bases and V by 6 bases; bases with no gene match: 8. The CDR3 is made up of 14 amino acids. CDR3 DNA: TGTGCCAGCAGGGACGGGACAGGGCGACATGAGCAGTTCTTC. Translated, it gives CASRDGTGRHEQFF. The full variable domain, its missing parts supplied by reference TRBV13 and TRBJ2-1, is AAGVIQSPRHLIKEKRETATLKCYPIPRHDTVYWYQQGPGQDPQFLISFYEKMQSDKGSIPDRFSAQQFSDYHSELNMSSLELGDSALYFCASRDGTGRHEQFFGPGTRLTVL.

This chain uses TRBV4-3 with TRBJ2-7, with 7 positions matching TRBD2. CDR1 is LGHNA, CDR2 YSLEER, per germline. CDR3 size: 17 residues. Trimming took 0 bases from V and 3 from J; bases not matched to a gene: 11. The chain's CDR3 is CASSQDSGVGGYYEQYF. CDR3 sequence (DNA): TGCGCCAGCAGCCAAGATTCGGGAGTGGGAGGGTACTACGAGCAGTACTTC.

The rearrangement links TRBV20-1 to TRBJ1-2; TRBD1 matches 8 bases. The CDR3 consists of 14 residues. CDR1 and CDR2 from the germline V gene are DFQATT and SNEGSKA (reference sequence). The junction had 9 bases not matched to a gene; V was cut back by 5 bases and J by 4 bases. The CDR3 sequence: CSAYPGGARYGYTF. The CDR3 bases are TGCAGTGCTTATCCAGGGGGCGCCCGCTATGGCTACACCTTC.

This clonotype has a count of ten or more. The genes are TRBV27 and TRBJ1-6, with D tentatively TRBD1 (6 bases). The germline CDR1 and CDR2 sequences are MNHEY and SMNVEV (reference sequence). The CDR3 has 16 residues. Trimming took 6 bases from V and 6 from J, leaving 18 bases between them. CDR3 protein: CASSGNRVRGNSPLHF. In DNA form, the CDR3 reads TGTGCCAGCAGCGGAAACAGGGTCCGGGGTAATTCACCCCTCCACTTT.

The rearrangement uses TRBV20-1 and TRBJ1-5; no clear D gene. V lost 6 bases and J 4 bases, leaving 10 bases between the germline ends. The germline gives CDR1 DFQATT, CDR2 SNEGSKA (reference sequence). The CDR3 is made up of 12 amino acids. CDR3 protein: CSALPGNQPQHF. The DNA of the CDR3 is TGCAGTGCCCTACCTGGGAATCAGCCCCAGCATTTT.

This clonotype was seen more than once but under ten times. This chain connects TRBV29-1 to TRBJ1-5; TRBD1 aligns across 9 bases. CDR3 length equals 16 residues. The V gene's germline CDR1 is SQVTM and CDR2 ANQGSEA. With V trimmed by 5 bases and J by 5 bases, 13 bases remained unmatched. The CDR3 nucleotides are TGCAGCGTTTCGACCTCGGACAGGGGTTTTGATCAGCCCCAGCATTTT. It translates to CSVSTSDRGFDQPQHF.

This clonotype was observed at least ten times. The chain uses TRBV6-2 or TRBV6-3 and TRBJ2-1; TRBD2 matches at 11 bases. With V trimmed by 6 bases and J by 3 bases, 7 bases remained unmatched. The V gene's germline CDR1 is MNHEY and CDR2 SVGEGT. This CDR3 contains 16 residues. In nucleotides, the CDR3 is TGTGCCAGCAGACTAAAACTAGCGGGAGACTACAATGAGCAGTTCTTC. Its protein is CASRLKLAGDYNEQFF.

This clonotype was seen at least ten times. The chain employs TRBV20-1 and TRBJ1-1, with unresolved D. V gave up 2 bases and J gave up 0 bases, with 7 bases separating them. Germline CDR1 reads DFQATT; CDR2 reads SNEGSKA (reference sequence). The CDR3 is made up of 13 amino acids. Here the CDR3 reads CSARKWVNTEAFF. CDR3 in DNA: TGCAGTGCTAGAAAGTGGGTGAACACTGAAGCTTTCTTT.

The chain employs TRBV10-1 and TRBJ2-1, with 8 bases that match TRBD1. The CDR3 totals 14 residues. Trimming cost V 7 bases and J 5 bases; bases outside gene matches: 7. From germline, CDR1 is WNHNN and CDR2 SYGVQD (reference sequence). CDR3 nucleotides: TGCGCCAGCACACAGACAGGGGCACACAATGAGCAGTTCTTC. Residues: CASTQTGAHNEQFF.

This clonotype was picked up many times. The J gene is TRBJ2-1, the V gene TRBV5-1; D is perhaps TRBD2 (5 bases). Deletions cut 3 bases from V and 0 bases from J, with 13 bases between. Germline assignment: CDR1 SGHRS and CDR2 YFSETQ. There are 16 residues in the CDR3. CDR3 loop: CASSSPSGSSYNEQFF. CDR3 DNA sequence: TGCGCCAGCAGCTCGCCGAGCGGTAGCTCCTACAATGAGCAGTTCTTC. Filled out from reference TRBV5-1 and TRBJ2-1, the complete variable domain reads KAGVTQTPRYLIKTRGQQVTLSCSPISGHRSVSWYQQTPGQGLQFLFEYFSETQRNKGNFPGRFSGRQFSNSRSEMNVSTLELGDSALYLCASSSPSGSSYNEQFFGPGTRLTVL.

This clonotype was found once. The chain links TRBV19 to TRBJ2-1; 13 bases are a match to TRBD2. The V gene's germline CDR1 is LNHDA and CDR2 SQIVND (reference sequence). CDR3 length: 14 residues. Trimming removed 6 bases from V and 12 bases from J; junction bases left unmatched: 8. CDR3 in DNA: TGTGCCAGTAGGCGCACACTAGCGGGAGGGAGGCAGTTCTTC. This codes for CASRRTLAGGRQFF.

This clonotype was recorded many times. This chain uses TRBV29-1 with TRBJ1-2; D not certain. The V end lost 6 bases, the J end lost 0 bases, and 8 bases lay between the germline ends. The V gene's germline CDR1 is SQVTM and CDR2 ANQGSEA. The CDR3 has 12 residues. CDR3 sequence reads: CSVVNANYGYTF. CDR3 bases: TGCAGCGTCGTCAACGCTAACTATGGCTACACCTTC.

Comment on this clonotype: At one of its ends the junction is not consistent with the germline gene, which may arise from a read error. This chain connects TRBV11-2 to TRBJ2-7; D unclear. CDR3 length: 15 amino acids. The V gene's germline CDR1 is SGHAT and CDR2 FQNNGV. CDR3 in DNA: TGCGCCAGCAGCCAGCCCCGCCACAGACCCTACGAGCAGTACTTC. It encodes CASSQPRHRPYEQYF.

The genes are TRBV2 and TRBJ2-3, with D perhaps TRBD1 or TRBD2 (5 bases each). Per the germline V gene, CDR1 is SNHLY and CDR2 is FYNNEI. The CDR3 runs 12 residues. Deletions cut 3 bases from V and 6 bases from J, with 7 bases between. The CDR3, as DNA: TGTGCCAGCAGTGAGGGGGTGGATACGCAGTATTTT. Its protein is CASSEGVDTQYF.

This clonotype was seen repeatedly, ten times or more. The chain is built from TRBV6-1 and TRBJ2-1; the match to TRBD1 covers 8 bases. V shed 8 bases and J 3 bases; nucleotides not matched to a gene: 6. CDR1 is MNHNS, CDR2 SASEGT, per germline. The CDR3 is made up of 14 amino acids. The chain's CDR3 is CASVRQGIYNEQFF. The CDR3 nucleotides read TGTGCCAGCGTGCGACAGGGGATCTACAATGAGCAGTTCTTC.